Listed below are T cell receptor beta chains from one sample, sequenced in a study of T cell responses to AZD1222 COVID-19 vaccine. Sequencing used immunoSEQ multiplex PCR; TCRdb keeps in-frame clones, though not all of them. The data contain about 80,000 clones, 75% to 95% of them singletons. Sequenced here: peripheral blood, sampled 28 days after the second AZD1222 dose. These receptors came from an adult who received the AZD1222 COVID-19 vaccine. CDR3s include the opening cysteine and the closing phenylalanine or tryptophan. The order of the fields is D gene, V gene, clone size, J gene, CDR3 DNA, CDR3 protein. D genes are given only for firm matches. The listing skips clone size in some rows; elsewhere it reads once, few, many or a size class.

>.|TRBV28|once|TRBJ2-7
TGTGCCAGCAGCCCGCGACCAGAGGTGCAGTACTTC
CASSPRPEVQYF
>.|TRBV7-9|once|TRBJ1-4
TGTGCCAGCAGCTTAGGGGGGCGCGGTCCCATAAATGAAAAACTGTTTTTT
CASSLGGRGPINEKLFF
>.|TRBV9|.|TRBJ2-3
TGTGCCAGCAGCGTAGCTATAACGGGAGTTGATACGCAGTATTTT
CASSVAITGVDTQYF
>TRBD1|TRBV5-1|.|TRBJ1-3
TGCGCCAGCAGCCCTGTAGACAGGGGGCCCTTCTCTGGAAACACCATATATTTT
CASSPVDRGPFSGNTIYF
>.|TRBV5-1|.|TRBJ2-4
TGCGCCAGCAGCTTCCTCGCCGACAGACCCAAAAACATTCAGTACTTC
CASSFLADRPKNIQYF
>TRBD1|TRBV19|once|TRBJ1-5
TGTGCCAGCAGACAGGGAGCTAGCAATCAGCCCCAGCATTTT
CASRQGASNQPQHF
>.|TRBV9|.|TRBJ2-4
TGTGCCAGCAGCGTAGCCCCCCTGATAGGAGGTTCCAAAAACATTCAGTACTTC
CASSVAPLIGGSKNIQYF
>TRBD2|TRBV13|.|TRBJ2-7
TGTGCCAGCAGCTCCCGGACTAGCGGTACCTACGAGCAGTACTTC
CASSSRTSGTYEQYF
>TRBD1|TRBV29-1|.|TRBJ1-3
TGCAGCGCGTCGGGGCAGGGGGGCCGGGGAAACACCATATATTTT
CSASGQGGRGNTIYF
>.|TRBV28|.|TRBJ1-2
TGTGCCAGCAGTCCCATGGGCATCACCTATGGCTACACCTTC
CASSPMGITYGYTF
>.|TRBV5-1|.|TRBJ2-2
TGCGCCAGCAGCTTGGCTCCCTGGCACAGGTCTAACACCGGGGAGCTGTTTTTT
CASSLAPWHRSNTGELFF
>.|TRBV6-5|once|TRBJ1-1
TGTGCCAGCAGAGGGGCGGAGCAAGCTTTCTTT
CASRGAEQAFF
>.|TRBV6-6|.|TRBJ1-4
TGTGCCAGCAGTTACTCGAGGACAGCTGACGAAAAACTGTTTTTT
CASSYSRTADEKLFF
>.|TRBV28|.|TRBJ1-5
TGTGCCAGCAGTCGAGACTTCGGGGCGACGGGGACCTACAATCAGCCCCAGCATTTT
CASSRDFGATGTYNQPQHF
>.|TRBV30|.|TRBJ1-2
TGTGCCTGGACTAGGGAAGACAGGTCTGGGGGCTACACCTTC
CAWTREDRSGGYTF
>.|TRBV7-3|.|TRBJ2-5
TGTGCCAGCAGCGGCGGAATTAAAGAGACCCAGTACTTC
CASSGGIKETQYF
>.|TRBV25-1|.|TRBJ1-2
TGTGCCAGCAGTGAGACACTCTATGGCTACACCTTC
CASSETLYGYTF
>TRBD2|TRBV5-6|.|TRBJ2-1
TGTGCCAGCCTAGTCGGGCTAGCGGGAAATGAGCAGTTCTTC
CASLVGLAGNEQFF
>.|TRBV19|.|TRBJ2-5
TGTGCCAGTAGCCCGGGTAGGCAGGTTCAAGAGACCCAGTACTTC
CASSPGRQVQETQYF
>.|TRBV24-1|.|TRBJ2-1
TGTGCCACCAGTGATTCCGGGAATGAGCAGTTCTTC
CATSDSGNEQFF
>.|TRBV29-1|.|TRBJ1-1
TGCAGCGTTGTCAGGAGCACTGAAGCTTTCTTT
CSVVRSTEAFF
>TRBD2|TRBV2|.|TRBJ2-3
TGTGCCAGCGGGGGAGCGGGACCCAGCACAGATACGCAGTATTTT
CASGGAGPSTDTQYF
>.|TRBV19|.|TRBJ2-7
TGTGCCAGTAGTATACCGGGGGCAGGCTACGAGCAGTACTTC
CASSIPGAGYEQYF
>.|TRBV15|.|TRBJ1-4
TGTGCCACCAGCCGTGATCGGGCAGGGGAAAAACTGTTTTTT
CATSRDRAGEKLFF
>TRBD2|TRBV3-1/TRBV3-2|once|TRBJ2-7
TGTGCCAGCAGCCAAGACCCAGCGGGAGCGAGAGAGCAGTACTTC
CASSQDPAGAREQYF
>.|TRBV6-5|.|TRBJ2-3
TGTGCCAGCAGTCGTGGAGATACGCAGTATTTT
CASSRGDTQYF
>.|TRBV29-1|.|TRBJ2-7
TGCAGCGTTGAAGGTAGGGGCCGATTCCACGAGCAGTACTTC
CSVEGRGRFHEQYF
>TRBD1|TRBV4-2|.|TRBJ2-7
TGTGCCAGCAGCCAAGCGAGGGGGCTCGAGCAGTACTTC
CASSQARGLEQYF
>.|TRBV18|once|TRBJ2-6
TGTGCCAGCTCACCAAGGGGGGATACGGGGGCTAACGTCCTGACTTTC
CASSPRGDTGANVLTF
>TRBD1|TRBV7-9|.|TRBJ1-6
TGTGCCAGCAGCTTAGCGGGACAGGGTGGATCACCCCTCCACTTT
CASSLAGQGGSPLHF
>.|TRBV5-1|.|TRBJ2-2
TGCGCCAGCAGCTTCCCAGGGGCCACCGGGGAGCTGTTTTTT
CASSFPGATGELFF
>.|TRBV30|.|TRBJ1-1
TGTGCCTGGAGTGTTGTATGGAAGGCCACTGAAGCTTTCTTT
CAWSVVWKATEAFF
>.|TRBV10-3|.|TRBJ2-7
TGTGCCATCAGTGAGGTGACAGGCGGTGGGGAGCAGTACTTC
CAISEVTGGGEQYF
>TRBD2|TRBV28|.|TRBJ2-5
TGTGCCAGCAGTCCACCGCGTGATAGCGGGAGGGACGTGAAGACCCAGTACTTC
CASSPPRDSGRDVKTQYF
>TRBD1|TRBV10-3|.|TRBJ1-1
TGTGCCATCAGTGGACAGGGAGGGGACACTGAAGCTTTCTTT
CAISGQGGDTEAFF
>.|TRBV12-3/TRBV12-4|.|TRBJ1-3
TGTGCCAGCATCTCGGGGGGAAACACCATATATTTT
CASISGGNTIYF
>TRBD1|TRBV5-1|.|TRBJ1-2
TGCGCCAGCAGCTTGGATTCGACAGGGGGCTATGGCTACACCTTC
CASSLDSTGGYGYTF
>.|TRBV15|.|TRBJ1-2
TGTGCCACCAGCAGAGATTTGCAAGGGGACCTGCGGGGCTACACCTTC
CATSRDLQGDLRGYTF
>.|TRBV28|.|TRBJ1-5
TGTGCCAGCAGATCTAACGAGGGGAGCAATCAGCCCCAGCATTTT
CASRSNEGSNQPQHF
>.|TRBV2|.|TRBJ2-3
TGTGCCACCTTCGGGCTGTCTGGCACAGATACGCAGTATTTT
CATFGLSGTDTQYF
>TRBD1|TRBV11-2|.|TRBJ2-7
TGTGCCAGCAGCTTGGGACAGGGCCTTTCCTACGAGCAGTACTTC
CASSLGQGLSYEQYF
>.|TRBV15|.|TRBJ2-1
TGTGCCACCAGCAGAGCGGGCACGACCTACAATGAGCAGTTCTTC
CATSRAGTTYNEQFF
>TRBD1|TRBV5-1|.|TRBJ2-5
TGCGCCAGCAGCTTGGACAGGGGAACCCAGTACTTC
CASSLDRGTQYF
>.|TRBV2|.|TRBJ1-3
TGTGCCAGCAGTGCTCGATTTGGGCAGGGAAACACCATATATTTT
CASSARFGQGNTIYF
>.|TRBV5-1|.|TRBJ2-5
TGCGCCAGCAGCTTGGGACAGTGGGGGGAGACCCAGTACTTC
CASSLGQWGETQYF
>TRBD2|TRBV5-4|.|TRBJ2-2
TGTGCCAGCAGCTTGGAGGGTGCCGGGACTACTACTGGGGAGCTGTTTTTT
CASSLEGAGTTTGELFF
>.|TRBV5-6|few|TRBJ2-7
TGTGCCAGCAGCGGGGGCCATACCTACGAGCAGTACTTC
CASSGGHTYEQYF
>.|TRBV7-3|few|TRBJ2-1
TGTGCCAGCAGCTCAGGGGCCAGCTCCTACAATGAGCAGTTCTTC
CASSSGASSYNEQFF
>TRBD1|TRBV28|.|TRBJ2-7
TGTGCCAGCAGCCTCGGAGACAGGGGTCACGAGCAGTACTTC
CASSLGDRGHEQYF
>.|TRBV29-1|.|TRBJ1-1
TGCAGCGTGGACACAGAGACTTTGAACACTGAAGCTTTCTTT
CSVDTETLNTEAFF
>TRBD2|TRBV6-6|.|TRBJ2-1
TGTGCCAGCAGTCTGGGACGGATAGCGGGCGGAGGGCGCTATGAGCAGTTCTTC
CASSLGRIAGGGRYEQFF
>.|TRBV7-8|.|TRBJ2-2
TGTGCCAGCAGCTTAGTCGAAGGAAGGGCCACCGGGGAGCTGTTTTTT
CASSLVEGRATGELFF